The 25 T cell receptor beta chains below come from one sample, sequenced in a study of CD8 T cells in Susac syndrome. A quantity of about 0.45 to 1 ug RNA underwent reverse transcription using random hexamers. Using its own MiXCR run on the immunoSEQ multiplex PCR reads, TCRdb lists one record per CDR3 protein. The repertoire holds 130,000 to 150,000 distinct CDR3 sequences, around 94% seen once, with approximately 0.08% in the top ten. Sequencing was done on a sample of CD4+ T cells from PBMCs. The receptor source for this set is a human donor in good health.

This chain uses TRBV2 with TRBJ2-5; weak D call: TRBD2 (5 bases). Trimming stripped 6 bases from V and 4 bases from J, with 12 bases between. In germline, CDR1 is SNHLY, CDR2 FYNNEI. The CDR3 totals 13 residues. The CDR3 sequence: CASSREGGETQYF. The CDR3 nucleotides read TGTGCCAGCAGCCGTGAGGGTGGAGAGACCCAGTACTTC. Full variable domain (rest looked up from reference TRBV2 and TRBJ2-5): EPEVTQTPSHQVTQMGQEVILRCVPISNHLYFYWYRQILGQKVEFLVSFYNNEISEKSEIFDDQFSVERPDGSNFTLKIRSTKLEDSAMYFCASSREGGETQYFGPGTRLLVL.

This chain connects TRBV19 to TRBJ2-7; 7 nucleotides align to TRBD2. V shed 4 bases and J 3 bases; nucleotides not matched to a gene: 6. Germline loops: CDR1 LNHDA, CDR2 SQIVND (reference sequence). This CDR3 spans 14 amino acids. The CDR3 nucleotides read TGTGCCAGTAGTAGGGCGGGAGCCCTCTACGAGCAGTACTTC. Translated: CASSRAGALYEQYF.

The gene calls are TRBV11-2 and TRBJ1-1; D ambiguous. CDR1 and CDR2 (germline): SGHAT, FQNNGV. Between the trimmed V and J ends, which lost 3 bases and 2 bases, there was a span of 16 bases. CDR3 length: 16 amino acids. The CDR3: CASSFSPRTVNTEAFF. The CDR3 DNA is TGTGCCAGCAGCTTCTCCCCTCGGACGGTAAACACTGAAGCTTTCTTT.

CDR3 DNA sequence: TGTGCCAGCAGCGCCGGGACTAGCGGGGGCGGGGAGCAGTACTTC. Translation: CASSAGTSGGGEQYF. The rearrangement links TRBV11-2 to TRBJ2-7; 14 bases match TRBD2. The CDR3 spans 15 residues. The germline V gene encodes CDR1 SGHAT and CDR2 FQNNGV. V trimming: 5 bases; J trimming: 7 bases; junction bases outside the gene matches: 7.

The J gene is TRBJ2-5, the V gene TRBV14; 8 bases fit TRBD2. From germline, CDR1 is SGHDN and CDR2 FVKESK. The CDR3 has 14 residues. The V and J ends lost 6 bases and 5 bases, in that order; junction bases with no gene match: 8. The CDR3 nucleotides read TGTGCCAGCAGGCCACTAGCGGAGGGGGAGACCCAGTACTTC. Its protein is CASRPLAEGETQYF.

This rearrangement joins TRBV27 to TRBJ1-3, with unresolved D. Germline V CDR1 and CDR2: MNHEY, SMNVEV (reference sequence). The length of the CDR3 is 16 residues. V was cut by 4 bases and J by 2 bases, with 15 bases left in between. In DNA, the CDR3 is TGTGCCAGCAGTTCCCGTGGTGCAAAGGCTGGAAACACCATATATTTT. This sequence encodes CASSSRGAKAGNTIYF.

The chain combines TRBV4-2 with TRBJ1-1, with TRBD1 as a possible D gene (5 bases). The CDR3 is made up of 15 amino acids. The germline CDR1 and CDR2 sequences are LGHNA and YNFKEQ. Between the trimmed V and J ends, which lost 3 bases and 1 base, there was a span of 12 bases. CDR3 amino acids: CASSHATGSNTEAFF. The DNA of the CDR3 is TGTGCCAGCAGCCACGCCACAGGATCGAACACTGAAGCTTTCTTT.

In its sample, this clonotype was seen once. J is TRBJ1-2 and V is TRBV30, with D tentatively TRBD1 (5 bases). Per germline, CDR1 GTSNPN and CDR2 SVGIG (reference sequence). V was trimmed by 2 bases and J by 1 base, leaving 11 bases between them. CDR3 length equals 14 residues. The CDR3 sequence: CAWSLGTFNYGYTF. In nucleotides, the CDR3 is TGTGCCTGGAGTCTAGGGACGTTTAACTATGGCTACACCTTC.

The DNA for the CDR3 is TGTGCCAGCAGCGTAGAGCTGCGGGACAGGGGTTCCAATGAGCAGTTCTTC. It codes for CASSVELRDRGSNEQFF. The V gene is TRBV9, the J gene TRBJ2-1, with 10 bases matching TRBD1. The germline V gene has CDR1 SGDLS and CDR2 YYNGEE. The CDR3 is 17 amino acids. The V gene end was trimmed by 0 bases and the J gene end by 6 bases; junction bases not matched to a gene: 9.

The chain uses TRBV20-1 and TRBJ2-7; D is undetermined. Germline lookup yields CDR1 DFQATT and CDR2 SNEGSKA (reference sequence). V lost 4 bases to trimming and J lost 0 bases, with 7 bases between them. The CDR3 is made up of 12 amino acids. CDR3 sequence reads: CSATRGSYEQYF. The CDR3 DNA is TGCAGTGCTACCCGCGGCTCCTACGAGCAGTACTTC.

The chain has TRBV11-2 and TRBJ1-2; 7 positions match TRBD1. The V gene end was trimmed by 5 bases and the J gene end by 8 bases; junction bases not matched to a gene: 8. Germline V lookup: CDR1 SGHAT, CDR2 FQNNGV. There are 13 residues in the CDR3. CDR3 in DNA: TGTGCCAGCAGCCCTACGACAGGGAGCGGCTACACCTTC. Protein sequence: CASSPTTGSGYTF. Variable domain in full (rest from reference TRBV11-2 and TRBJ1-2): EAGVAQSPRYKIIEKRQSVAFWCNPISGHATLYWYQQILGQGPKLLIQFQNNGVVDDSQLPKDRFSAERLKGVDSTLKIQPAKLEDSAVYLCASSPTTGSGYTFGSGTRLTVV.

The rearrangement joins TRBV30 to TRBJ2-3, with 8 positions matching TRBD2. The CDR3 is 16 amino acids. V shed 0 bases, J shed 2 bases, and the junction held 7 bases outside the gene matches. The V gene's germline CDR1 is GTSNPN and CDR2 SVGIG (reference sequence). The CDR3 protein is CAWSVALLADTDTQYF. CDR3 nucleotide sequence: TGTGCCTGGAGTGTAGCTTTACTAGCGGACACAGATACGCAGTATTTT. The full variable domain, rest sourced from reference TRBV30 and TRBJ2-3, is SQTIHQWPATLVQPVGSPLSLECTVEGTSNPNLYWYRQAAGRGLQLLFYSVGIGQISSEVPQNLSASRPQDRQFILSSKKLLLSDSGFYLCAWSVALLADTDTQYFGPGTRLTVL.

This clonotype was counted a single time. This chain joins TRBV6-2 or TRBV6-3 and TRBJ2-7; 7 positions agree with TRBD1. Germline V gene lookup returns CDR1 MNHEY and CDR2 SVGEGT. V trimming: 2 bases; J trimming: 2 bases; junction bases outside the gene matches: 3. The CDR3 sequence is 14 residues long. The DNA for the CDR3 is TGTGCCAGCAGTTACGGCCAGGGGGCCTACGAGCAGTACTTC. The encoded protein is CASSYGQGAYEQYF.

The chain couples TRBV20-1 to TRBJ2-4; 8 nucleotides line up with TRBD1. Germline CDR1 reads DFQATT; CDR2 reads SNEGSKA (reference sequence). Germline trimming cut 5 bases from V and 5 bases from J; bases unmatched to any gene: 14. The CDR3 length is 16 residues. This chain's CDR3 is CSAAQFQGAGQNIQYF. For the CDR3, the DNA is TGCAGTGCTGCCCAATTTCAGGGGGCAGGCCAAAACATTCAGTACTTC.

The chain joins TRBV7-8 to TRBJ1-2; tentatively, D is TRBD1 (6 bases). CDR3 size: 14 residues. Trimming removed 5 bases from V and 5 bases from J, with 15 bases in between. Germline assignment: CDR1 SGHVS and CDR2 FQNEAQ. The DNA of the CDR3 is TGTGCCAGCAGCCTAGGGGGGGCAGGGTATGGCTACACCTTC. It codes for CASSLGGAGYGYTF.

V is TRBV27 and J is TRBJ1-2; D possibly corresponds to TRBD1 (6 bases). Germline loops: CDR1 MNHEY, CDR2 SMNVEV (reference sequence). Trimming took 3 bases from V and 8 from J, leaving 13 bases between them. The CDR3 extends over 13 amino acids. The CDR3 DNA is TGTGCCAGCAGTTTCGCGGACAGAGGAGGCTACACCTTC. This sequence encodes CASSFADRGGYTF.

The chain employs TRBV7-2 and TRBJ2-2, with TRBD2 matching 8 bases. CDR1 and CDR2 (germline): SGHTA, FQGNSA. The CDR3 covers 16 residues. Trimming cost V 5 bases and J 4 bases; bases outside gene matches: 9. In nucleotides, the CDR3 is TGTGCCAGCAGCCCATGGACTAGCAGAGGCACCGGGGAGCTGTTTTTT. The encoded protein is CASSPWTSRGTGELFF.

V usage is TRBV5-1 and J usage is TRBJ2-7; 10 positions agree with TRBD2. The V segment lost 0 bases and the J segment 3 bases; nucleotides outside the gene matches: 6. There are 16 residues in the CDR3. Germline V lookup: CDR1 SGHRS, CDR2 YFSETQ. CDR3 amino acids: CASSLVRTSGIYEQYF. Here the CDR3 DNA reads TGCGCCAGCAGCTTGGTCCGGACTAGCGGAATCTACGAGCAGTACTTC.

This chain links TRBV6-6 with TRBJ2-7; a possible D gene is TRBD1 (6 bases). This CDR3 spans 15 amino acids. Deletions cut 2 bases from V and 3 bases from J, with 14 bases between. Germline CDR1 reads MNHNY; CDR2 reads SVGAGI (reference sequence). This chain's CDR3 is CASSYGGQGNYEQYF. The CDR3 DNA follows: TGTGCCAGCAGTTACGGTGGGCAGGGGAACTACGAGCAGTACTTC.

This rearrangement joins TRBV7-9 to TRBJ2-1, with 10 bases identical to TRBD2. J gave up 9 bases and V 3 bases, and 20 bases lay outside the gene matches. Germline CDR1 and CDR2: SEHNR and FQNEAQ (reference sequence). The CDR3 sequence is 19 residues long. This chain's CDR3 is CASSLGKGLGPSGRGEQFF. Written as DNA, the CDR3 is TGTGCCAGCAGCTTGGGCAAGGGCCTCGGCCCTAGCGGGAGAGGTGAGCAGTTCTTC. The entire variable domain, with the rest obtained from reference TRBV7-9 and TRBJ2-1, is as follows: DTGVSQNPRHKITKRGQNVTFRCDPISEHNRLYWYRQTLGQGPEFLTYFQNEAQLEKSRLLSDRFSAERPKGSFSTLEIQRTEQGDSAMYLCASSLGKGLGPSGRGEQFFGPGTRLTVL.

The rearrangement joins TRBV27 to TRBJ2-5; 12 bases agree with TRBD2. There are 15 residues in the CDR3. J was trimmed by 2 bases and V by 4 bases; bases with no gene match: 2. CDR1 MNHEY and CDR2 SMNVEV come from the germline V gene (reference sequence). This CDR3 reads CASSSGLAGQETQYF. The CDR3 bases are TGTGCCAGCAGTTCTGGACTAGCGGGACAAGAGACCCAGTACTTC.

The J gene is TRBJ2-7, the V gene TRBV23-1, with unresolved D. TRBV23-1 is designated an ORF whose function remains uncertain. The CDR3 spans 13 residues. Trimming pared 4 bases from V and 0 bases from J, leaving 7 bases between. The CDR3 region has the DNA TGCGCCAGCAGTCGCAGGTACTCCTACGAGCAGTACTTC. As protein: CASSRRYSYEQYF.

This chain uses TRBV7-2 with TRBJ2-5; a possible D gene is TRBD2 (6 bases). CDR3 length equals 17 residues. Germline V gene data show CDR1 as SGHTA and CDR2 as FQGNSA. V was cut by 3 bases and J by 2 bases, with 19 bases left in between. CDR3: CASSFRSGGRIQETQYF. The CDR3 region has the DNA TGTGCCAGCAGCTTTCGGAGCGGTGGGAGGATTCAAGAGACCCAGTACTTC.

CDR3 protein: CAWVSGGNTIYF. The CDR3 DNA reads as TGTGCCTGGGTTTCTGGGGGGAACACCATATATTTT. The chain recombines TRBV30 with TRBJ1-3; tentatively, D is TRBD1 (5 bases). V lost 5 bases to trimming and J lost 7 bases, with 12 bases between them. Germline V CDR1 and CDR2: GTSNPN, SVGIG (reference sequence). CDR3 length: 12 residues.

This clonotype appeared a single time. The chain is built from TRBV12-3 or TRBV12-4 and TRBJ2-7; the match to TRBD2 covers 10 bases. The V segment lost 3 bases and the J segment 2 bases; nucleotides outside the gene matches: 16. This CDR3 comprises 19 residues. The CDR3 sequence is CASSFQSSGRSFIPYEQYF. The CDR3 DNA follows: TGTGCCAGCAGTTTTCAGTCTAGCGGGAGATCCTTCATACCCTACGAGCAGTACTTC.